This T cell receptor beta chain comes out of a study of blood T cells in healthy people across ages. CDR3 length: 14 residues. Looked up from germline, CDR1 is DFQATT and CDR2 is SNEGSKA (reference sequence). V dropped 6 bases and J dropped 6 bases, with 18 bases sitting between them. Next came a second PCR, run for roughly 7 to 12 cycles, which used a sample-barcoded 5' primer along with a J-beta primer mix. One entry per CDR3 protein, called by TCRdb with MiXCR from the 5' RACE reads. The sample has about 1.4 million distinct CDR3 sequences; 59% are singletons. Only a few counts were recorded for this clonotype.

This TCR derives from a man younger than 35 in good health. Sequenced input: blood. The rearrangement links TRBV20-1 to TRBJ2-4; D uncertain. The CDR3 reads CSAHPSISGNIQYF. CDR3 nucleotides: TGCAGTGCCCATCCCTCTATATCCGGAAACATTCAGTACTTC.